This T cell receptor beta chain was recorded in a study of T cells in localized non-small cell lung cancer. General observations from the study: The study found T cell clonality highest in uninvolved adjacent lung, above tumor. Heterogeneity is still possible, as just one tumor region was sequenced. In adjacent lung appeared a median around 59 of the top 100 tumor clones. Higher T cell density in the blood was associated with longer overall survival, whereas higher adjacent-lung clonality associated with shorter survival.

Concerning this clone itself: As yet, its antigen is unknown.

Clones were read by immunoSEQ multiplex PCR, and TCRdb kept only the in-frame ones, dropping some. The table has about 26,000 clones, 88% seen once. The CDR3 is made up of 13 amino acids. With 0 bases clipped from V and 9 bases from J, the junction kept 4 bases outside the gene matches. Germline-derived CDR1 and CDR2 are MNHEY and SVGAGI. The sequence came from a female donor older than 55 with stage II squamous cell lung carcinoma. This chain joins TRBV6-5 and TRBJ1-2; 7 positions agree with TRBD1. This specimen was peripheral blood, taken before any cancer treatment. As DNA, the CDR3 is TGTGCCAGCAGTTACTCAGACAGGGCTAGCTACACCTTC. This translates into CASSYSDRASYTF.